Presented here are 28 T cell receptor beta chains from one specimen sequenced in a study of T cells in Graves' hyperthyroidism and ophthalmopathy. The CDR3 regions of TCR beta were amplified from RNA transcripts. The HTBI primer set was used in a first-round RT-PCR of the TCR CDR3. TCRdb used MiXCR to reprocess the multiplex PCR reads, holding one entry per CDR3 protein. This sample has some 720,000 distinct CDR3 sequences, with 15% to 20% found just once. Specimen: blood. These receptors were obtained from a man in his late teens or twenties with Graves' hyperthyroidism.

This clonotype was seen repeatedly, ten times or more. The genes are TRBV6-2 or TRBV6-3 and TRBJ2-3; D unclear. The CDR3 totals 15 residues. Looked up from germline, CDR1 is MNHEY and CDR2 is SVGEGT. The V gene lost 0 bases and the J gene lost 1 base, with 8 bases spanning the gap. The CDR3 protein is CASSYSFSRTDTQYF. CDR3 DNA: TGTGCCAGCAGTTACTCGTTCAGCCGCACAGATACGCAGTATTTT.

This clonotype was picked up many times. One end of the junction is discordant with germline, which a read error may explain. Here the CDR3 reads CTSSGGRNQPQHF. CDR3 bases: TGTACCAGCAGTGGGGGCCGTAATCAGCCCCAGCATTTT. The rearrangement joins TRBV2 to TRBJ1-5; a possible D gene is TRBD1 (6 bases). CDR1 is SNHLY, CDR2 FYNNEI, per germline. The CDR3 is made up of 13 amino acids.

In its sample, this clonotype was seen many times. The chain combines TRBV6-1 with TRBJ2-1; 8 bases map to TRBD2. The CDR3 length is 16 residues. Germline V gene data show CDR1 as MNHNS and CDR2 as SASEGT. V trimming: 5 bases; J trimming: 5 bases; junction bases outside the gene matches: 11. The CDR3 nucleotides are TGTGCCAGCAGTTACGAATCGGGAGGGTATAACAATGAGCAGTTCTTC. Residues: CASSYESGGYNNEQFF.

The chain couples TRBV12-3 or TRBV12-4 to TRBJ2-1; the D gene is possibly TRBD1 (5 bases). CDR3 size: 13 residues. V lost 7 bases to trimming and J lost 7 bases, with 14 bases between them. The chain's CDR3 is CASILLGHNEQFF. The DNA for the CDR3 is TGTGCCAGCATCCTCCTGGGGCATAATGAGCAGTTCTTC.

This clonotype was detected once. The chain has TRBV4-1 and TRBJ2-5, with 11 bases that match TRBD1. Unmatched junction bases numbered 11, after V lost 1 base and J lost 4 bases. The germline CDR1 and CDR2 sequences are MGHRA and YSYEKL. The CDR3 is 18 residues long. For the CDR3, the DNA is TGCGCCAGCAGCCAAGTTAGGGGTTGGACAGGGGGCATAGAGACCCAGTACTTC. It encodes CASSQVRGWTGGIETQYF.

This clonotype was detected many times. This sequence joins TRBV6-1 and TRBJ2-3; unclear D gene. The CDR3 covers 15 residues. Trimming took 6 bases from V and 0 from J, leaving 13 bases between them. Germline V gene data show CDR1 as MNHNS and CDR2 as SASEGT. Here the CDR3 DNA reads TGTGCCAGCAGAACAGCAGACCCTAGCACAGATACGCAGTATTTT. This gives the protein CASRTADPSTDTQYF.

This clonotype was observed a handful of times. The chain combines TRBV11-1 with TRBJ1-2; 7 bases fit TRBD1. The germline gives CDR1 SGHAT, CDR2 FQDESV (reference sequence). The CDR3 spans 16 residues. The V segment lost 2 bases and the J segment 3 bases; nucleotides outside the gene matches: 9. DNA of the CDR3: TGTGCCAGCAGCTTATCACCGGGACAGCTGGACTATGGCTACACCTTC. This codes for CASSLSPGQLDYGYTF.

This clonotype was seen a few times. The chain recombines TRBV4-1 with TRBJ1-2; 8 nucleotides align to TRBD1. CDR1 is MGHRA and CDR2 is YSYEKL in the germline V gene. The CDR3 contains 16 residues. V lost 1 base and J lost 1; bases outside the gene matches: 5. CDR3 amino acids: CASSQVGTGVNYGYTF. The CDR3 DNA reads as TGCGCCAGCAGCCAAGTAGGGACAGGAGTTAACTATGGCTACACCTTC.

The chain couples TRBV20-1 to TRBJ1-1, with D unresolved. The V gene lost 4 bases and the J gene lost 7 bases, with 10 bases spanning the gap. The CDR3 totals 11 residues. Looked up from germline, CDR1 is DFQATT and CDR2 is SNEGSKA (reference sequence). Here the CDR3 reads CSAIAVREAFF. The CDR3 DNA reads TGCAGTGCTATCGCCGTGCGTGAAGCTTTCTTT.

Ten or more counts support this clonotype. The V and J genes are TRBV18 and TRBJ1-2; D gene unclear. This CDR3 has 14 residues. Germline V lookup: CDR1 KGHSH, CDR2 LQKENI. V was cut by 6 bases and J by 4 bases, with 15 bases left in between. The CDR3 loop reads CASSLAADSYGYTF. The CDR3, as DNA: TGTGCCAGCTCGTTAGCGGCCGATAGCTATGGCTACACCTTC.

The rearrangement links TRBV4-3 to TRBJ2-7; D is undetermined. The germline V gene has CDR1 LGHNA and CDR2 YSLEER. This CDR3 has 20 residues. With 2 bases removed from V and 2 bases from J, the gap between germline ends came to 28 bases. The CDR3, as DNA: TGCGCCAGCAGCCAAAGAACAGTGACGGGCCAAGGACCTGGGGCCTACGAGCAGTACTTC. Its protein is CASSQRTVTGQGPGAYEQYF.

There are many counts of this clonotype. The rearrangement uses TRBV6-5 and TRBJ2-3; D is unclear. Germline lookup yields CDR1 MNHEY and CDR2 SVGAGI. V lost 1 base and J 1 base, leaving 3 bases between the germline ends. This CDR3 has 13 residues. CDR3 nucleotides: TGTGCCAGCAGTTACTTGGGCACAGATACGCAGTATTTT. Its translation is CASSYLGTDTQYF.

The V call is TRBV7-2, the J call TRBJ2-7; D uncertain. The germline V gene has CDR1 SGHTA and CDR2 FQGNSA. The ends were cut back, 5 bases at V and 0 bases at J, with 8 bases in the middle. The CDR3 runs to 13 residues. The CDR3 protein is CASSPFDSYEQYF. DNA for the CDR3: TGTGCCAGCAGCCCATTCGACTCCTACGAGCAGTACTTC.

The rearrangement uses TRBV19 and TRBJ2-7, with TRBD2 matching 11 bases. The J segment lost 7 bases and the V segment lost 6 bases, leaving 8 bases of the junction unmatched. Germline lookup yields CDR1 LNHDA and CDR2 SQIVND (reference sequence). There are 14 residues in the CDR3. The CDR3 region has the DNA TGTGCCAGTAGACGACTAGCGGGACGCGGTGAGCAGTACTTC. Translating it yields CASRRLAGRGEQYF. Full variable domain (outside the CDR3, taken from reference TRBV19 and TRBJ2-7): DGGITQSPKYLFRKEGQNVTLSCEQNLNHDAMYWYRQDPGQGLRLIYYSQIVNDFQKGDIAEGYSVSREKKESFPLTVTSAQKNPTAFYLCASRRLAGRGEQYFGPGTRLTVT.

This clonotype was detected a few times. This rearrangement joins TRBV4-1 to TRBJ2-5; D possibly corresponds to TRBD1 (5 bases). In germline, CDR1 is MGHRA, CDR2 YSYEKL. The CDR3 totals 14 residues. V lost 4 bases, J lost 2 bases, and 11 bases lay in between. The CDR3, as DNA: TGCGCCAGCAGCCCGGACATTTCGCAAGAGACCCAGTACTTC. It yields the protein CASSPDISQETQYF.

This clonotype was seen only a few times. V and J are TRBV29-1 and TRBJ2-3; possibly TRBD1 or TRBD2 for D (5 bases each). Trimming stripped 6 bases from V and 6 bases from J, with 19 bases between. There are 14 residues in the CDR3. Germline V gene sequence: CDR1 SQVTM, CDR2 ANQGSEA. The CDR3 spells CSVRWQGVTDTQYF. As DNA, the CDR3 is TGCAGCGTCCGGTGGCAGGGAGTAACCGATACGCAGTATTTT.

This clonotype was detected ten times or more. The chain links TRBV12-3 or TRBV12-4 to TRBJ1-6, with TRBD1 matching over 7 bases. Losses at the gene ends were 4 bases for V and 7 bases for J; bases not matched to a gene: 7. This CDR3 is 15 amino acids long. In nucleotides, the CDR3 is TGTGCCAGCAGTTCGGAGGGGGCTTGGAATTCACCCCTCCACTTT. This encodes CASSSEGAWNSPLHF.

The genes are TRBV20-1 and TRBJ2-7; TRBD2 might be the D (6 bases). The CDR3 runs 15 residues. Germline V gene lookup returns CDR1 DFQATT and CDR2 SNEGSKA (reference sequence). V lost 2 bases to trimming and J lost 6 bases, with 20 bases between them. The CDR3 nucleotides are TGCAGTGCTAGACCGAGCGGGCCCGGGGTGGGCGAGCAGTACTTC. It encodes CSARPSGPGVGEQYF.

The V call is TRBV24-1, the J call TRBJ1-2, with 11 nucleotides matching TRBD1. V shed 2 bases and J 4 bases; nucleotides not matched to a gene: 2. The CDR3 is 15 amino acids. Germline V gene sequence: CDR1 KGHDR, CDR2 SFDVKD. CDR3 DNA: TGTGCCACCAGTGATTCGGGACAGGGGGGCTATGGCTACACCTTC. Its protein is CATSDSGQGGYGYTF.

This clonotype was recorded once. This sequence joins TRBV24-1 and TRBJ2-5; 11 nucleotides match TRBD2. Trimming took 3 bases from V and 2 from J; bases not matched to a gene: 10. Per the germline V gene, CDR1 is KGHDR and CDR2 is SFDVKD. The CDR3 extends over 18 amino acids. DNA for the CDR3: TGTGCCACCAGTGATCCACAGGGACTAGCGGAACCTCAAGAGACCCAGTACTTC. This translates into CATSDPQGLAEPQETQYF.

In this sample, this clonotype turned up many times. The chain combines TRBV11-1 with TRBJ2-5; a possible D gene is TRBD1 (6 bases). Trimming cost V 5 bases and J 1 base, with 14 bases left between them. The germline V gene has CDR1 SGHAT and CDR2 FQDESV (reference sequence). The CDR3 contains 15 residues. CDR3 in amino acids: CASSATTGLQETQYF. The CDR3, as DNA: TGTGCCAGCAGCGCCACGACAGGACTCCAAGAGACCCAGTACTTC. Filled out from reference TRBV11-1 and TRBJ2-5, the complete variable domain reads EAEVAQSPRYKITEKSQAVAFWCDPISGHATLYWYRQILGQGPELLVQFQDESVVDDSQLPKDRFSAERLKGVDSTLKIQPAELGDSAMYLCASSATTGLQETQYFGPGTRLLVL.

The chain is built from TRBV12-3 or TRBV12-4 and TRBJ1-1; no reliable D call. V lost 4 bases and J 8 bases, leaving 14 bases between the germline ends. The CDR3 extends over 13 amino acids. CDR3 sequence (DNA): TGTGCCAGCAGTTGGGATTCCGAAGGGGAAGCTTTCTTT. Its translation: CASSWDSEGEAFF.

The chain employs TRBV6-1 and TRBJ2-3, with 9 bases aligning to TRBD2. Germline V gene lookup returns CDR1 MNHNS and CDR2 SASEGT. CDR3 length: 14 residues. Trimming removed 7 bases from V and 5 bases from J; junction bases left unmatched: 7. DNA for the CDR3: TGTGCCAGCACCAGGCGACTAGCGGAAGATACGCAGTATTTT. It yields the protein CASTRRLAEDTQYF.

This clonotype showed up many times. This CDR3 is CASSSLAGVSTDTQYF. The DNA for the CDR3 is TGTGCCAGCAGTTCTCTAGCGGGAGTTAGCACAGATACGCAGTATTTT. This rearrangement joins TRBV28 to TRBJ2-3; 10 nucleotides align to TRBD2. Germline CDR1 is MDHEN and CDR2 is SYDVKM. J gave up 0 bases and V 4 bases, and 4 bases lay outside the gene matches. There are 16 residues in the CDR3. Full variable domain (outside the CDR3, taken from reference TRBV28 and TRBJ2-3): DVKVTQSSRYLVKRTGEKVFLECVQDMDHENMFWYRQDPGLGLRLIYFSYDVKMKEKGDIPEGYSVSREKKERFSLILESASTNQTSMYLCASSSLAGVSTDTQYFGPGTRLTVL.

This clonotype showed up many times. CDR3 residues: CASKVLTGTENSPLHF. The CDR3 bases are TGTGCCAGCAAAGTCCTAACCGGGACAGAGAATTCACCCCTCCACTTT. The V call is TRBV28, the J call TRBJ1-6, with 7 bases matching TRBD1. The CDR3 sequence is 16 residues long. Germline-derived CDR1 and CDR2 are MDHEN and SYDVKM. V trimming: 7 bases; J trimming: 7 bases; junction bases outside the gene matches: 13.

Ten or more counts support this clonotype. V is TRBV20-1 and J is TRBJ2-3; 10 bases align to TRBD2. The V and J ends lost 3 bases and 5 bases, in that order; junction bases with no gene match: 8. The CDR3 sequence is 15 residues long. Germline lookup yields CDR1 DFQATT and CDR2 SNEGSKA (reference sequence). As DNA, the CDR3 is TGCAGTGCTAGTCCCCCTAGCGGGAGAAGAGATACGCAGTATTTT. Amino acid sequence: CSASPPSGRRDTQYF.

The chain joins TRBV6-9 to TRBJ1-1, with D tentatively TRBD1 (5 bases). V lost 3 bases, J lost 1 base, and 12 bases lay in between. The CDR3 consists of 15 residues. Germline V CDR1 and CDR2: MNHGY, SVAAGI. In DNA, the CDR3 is TGTGCCAGCAGTTACGGGGCAGGGAGGAACACTGAAGCTTTCTTT. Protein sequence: CASSYGAGRNTEAFF.

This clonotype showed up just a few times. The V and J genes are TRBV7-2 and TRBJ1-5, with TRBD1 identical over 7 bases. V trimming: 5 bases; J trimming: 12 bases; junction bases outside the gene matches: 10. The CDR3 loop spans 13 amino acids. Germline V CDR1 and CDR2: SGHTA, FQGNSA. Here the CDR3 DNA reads TGTGCCAGCAGCCCTGGGCAGGGGGGTCACCAGCATTTT. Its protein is CASSPGQGGHQHF.